These 27 T cell receptor beta chains were all obtained from the same sample, sequenced in a study of human T cells and chemical hapten exposure. Time point specified: patch test 2, 6 weeks after DPC sensitization. This sample's treatment: therapeutic diphenylcyclopropenone sensitization with weekly scalp DPC. It was from unfractionated whole blood that total RNA was extracted. TCRdb re-derived calls from the RACE reads in MiXCR, one entry per CDR3 protein. The repertoire holds roughly 42,000 distinct CDR3 sequences, approximately 10% seen once, with 13% to 15% in the top ten. The sequenced sample was whole blood, obtained in connection with sensitization to the hapten diphenylcyclopropenone (DPC). The source of these receptors is a woman in her twenties or thirties with alopecia areata. Some clones in this sample may be carry-over from other donors' samples.

This clonotype has more than one count but fewer than ten. The V and J genes are TRBV28 and TRBJ2-5; no firm D call. This CDR3 contains 12 residues. V was trimmed by 10 bases and J by 2 bases, leaving 11 bases between them. Germline V CDR1 and CDR2: MDHEN, SYDVKM. The CDR3: CATNRPQETQYF. Written as DNA, the CDR3 is TGTGCCACCAACCGACCTCAAGAGACCCAGTACTTC.

The chain links TRBV20-1 to TRBJ2-7, with D possibly matching TRBD2 (5 bases). CDR3 length: 11 amino acids. V was pared by 5 bases and J by 5 bases, with 10 bases between. Germline V gene data show CDR1 as DFQATT and CDR2 as SNEGSKA (reference sequence). The CDR3 loop is CSAPGRHEQYF. The CDR3 nucleotides read TGCAGTGCTCCGGGGAGACACGAGCAGTACTTC.

In this sample, this clonotype turned up many times. This chain uses TRBV6-1 with TRBJ1-6; D remains unclear. CDR1 MNHNS and CDR2 SASEGT come from the germline V gene. Trimming shortened V by 2 bases and J by 8 bases, and 7 bases separated the two germline ends. The CDR3 has 13 amino acids. The CDR3 DNA reads as TGTGCCAGCAGTGAAACGGGGTATTCACCCCTCCACTTT. Translating it yields CASSETGYSPLHF.

The chain joins TRBV7-9 to TRBJ1-4, with unresolved D. V gave up 2 bases and J gave up 6 bases, with 10 bases separating them. This CDR3 is built from 14 residues. Per germline, CDR1 SEHNR and CDR2 FQNEAQ (reference sequence). The CDR3 sequence is CASSLTKEDEKLFF. In nucleotides, the CDR3 is TGTGCCAGCAGCTTAACTAAGGAAGATGAAAAACTGTTTTTT.

The chain links TRBV21-1 to TRBJ2-2; the table's D call of TRBD1 was not tested on the DNA. TRBV21-1 is a pseudogene locus. The CDR3 is made up of 15 amino acids. The CDR3: CASSSRAKDTGELFF. The CDR3 coding sequence is TGTGCCAGCAGCAGCCGGGCCAAAGACACCGGGGAGCTGTTTTTT.

This clonotype was found a few times. This rearrangement joins TRBV12-3 or TRBV12-4 to TRBJ1-4, with D possibly being TRBD1 (6 bases). V shed 7 bases and J shed 6 bases, with 15 bases lying between them. This CDR3 spans 14 amino acids. CDR3 sequence reads: CASTWGQGYEKLFF. In DNA form, the CDR3 reads TGTGCCAGCACCTGGGGGCAGGGATATGAAAAACTGTTTTTT.

Only one count was recorded for this clonotype. The chain links TRBV5-1 to TRBJ1-3; D gene ambiguous. In germline, CDR1 is SGHRS, CDR2 YFSETQ. The ends were cut back, 0 bases at V and 0 bases at J, with 7 bases in the middle. The CDR3 runs 15 residues. CDR3 in amino acids: CASSLDGGSGNTIYF. For the CDR3, the DNA is TGCGCCAGCAGCTTGGACGGAGGCTCTGGAAACACCATATATTTT.

There are many counts of this clonotype. The gene calls are TRBV6-2 or TRBV6-3 and TRBJ1-5, with 8 bases identical to TRBD1. Trimming at V came to 3 bases and at J to 2 bases, leaving 3 bases not matched to a gene. The CDR3 covers 15 residues. Germline CDR1 reads MNHEY; CDR2 reads SVGEGT. The CDR3 bases are TGTGCCAGCAGTTATACGACAGGGGGCAATCAGCCCCAGCATTTT. Translated, it gives CASSYTTGGNQPQHF.

Concerning this clonotype itself: This may be a read error, as it is one base from a much larger clone. The chain recombines TRBV6-2 or TRBV6-3 with TRBJ1-5; no reliable D call. Germline assignment: CDR1 MNHEY and CDR2 SVGEGT. Trimming stripped 6 bases from V and 1 base from J, with 16 bases between. The CDR3 runs 16 residues. In DNA, the CDR3 is TGTGCCAGCAGCCCATCCCGGGCCGTGAGCAATCAGCCCCAGCATTTT. Translated, it gives CASSPSRAVSNQPQHF.

This clonotype was counted many times. The J gene is TRBJ2-5, the V gene TRBV7-2; the match to TRBD2 covers 10 bases. Trimming removed 4 bases from V and 5 bases from J; junction bases left unmatched: 10. This CDR3 contains 16 residues. Germline-derived CDR1 and CDR2 are SGHTA and FQGNSA. The CDR3 DNA follows: TGTGCCAGCAGCTGGAGCGGGGGGGCCGGTTCGGAGACCCAGTACTTC. It yields the protein CASSWSGGAGSETQYF.

V usage is TRBV6-1 and J usage is TRBJ1-5, with a weak D call TRBD1 (5 bases). Germline values: CDR1 MNHNS, CDR2 SASEGT. V lost 8 bases and J lost 2, with 16 bases in between. CDR3 size: 15 residues. The CDR3, as DNA: TGTGCCAGCGATTACTACTCACAGGGCAATCAGCCCCAGCATTTT. Amino acids: CASDYYSQGNQPQHF.

The genes are TRBV4-2 and TRBJ2-6; the D is unclear. CDR3 length equals 17 residues. The ends were cut back, 1 base at V and 4 bases at J, with 14 bases in the middle. Per germline, CDR1 LGHNA and CDR2 YNFKEQ. The CDR3 protein is CASSQAASQTGANVLTF. The CDR3 DNA sequence: TGTGCCAGCAGCCAAGCGGCTAGTCAAACCGGGGCCAACGTCCTGACTTTC.

This clonotype was detected ten times or more. This chain links TRBV29-1 with TRBJ2-3; tentatively, D is TRBD1 or TRBD2 (5 bases each). The germline V gene has CDR1 SQVTM and CDR2 ANQGSEA. This CDR3 has 14 amino acids. The V end was cut by 6 bases, the J end by 2 bases, with 15 bases between. DNA for the CDR3: TGCAGCGTCGCCGGGACGGATATCACAGATACGCAGTATTTT. Its protein is CSVAGTDITDTQYF.

This sequence joins TRBV14 and TRBJ1-6; D perhaps matches TRBD1 (5 bases). The V end was cut by 4 bases, the J end by 0 bases, with 13 bases between. Germline V CDR1 and CDR2: SGHDN, FVKESK. The CDR3 totals 17 residues. CDR3 loop: CASSRWDGSSYNSPLHF. In DNA, the CDR3 is TGTGCCAGCAGCCGCTGGGACGGGAGCTCCTATAATTCACCCCTCCACTTT.

This clonotype was observed many times. The chain links TRBV29-1 to TRBJ2-2, with 11 bases lining up with TRBD1. Trimming cost V 7 bases and J 3 bases; bases outside gene matches: 4. The CDR3 is made up of 14 amino acids. The germline CDR1 and CDR2 sequences are SQVTM and ANQGSEA. The CDR3 region is CSGGQGADTGELFF. The CDR3 DNA reads as TGCAGCGGCGGACAGGGGGCCGACACCGGGGAGCTGTTTTTT.

This clonotype has more than one count but fewer than ten. J is TRBJ2-1 and V is TRBV6-2 or TRBV6-3, with TRBD2 identical over 11 bases. CDR1 and CDR2 (germline): MNHEY, SVGEGT. V shed 6 bases and J 1 base; nucleotides not matched to a gene: 5. CDR3 size: 16 residues. Here the CDR3 reads CASSHLAGGSYNEQFF. CDR3 bases: TGTGCCAGCAGCCACCTAGCGGGGGGTTCCTACAATGAGCAGTTCTTC.

Comments on this clonotype: A much bigger clone sits one base away, suggesting this may be a read error. The chain has TRBV5-1 and TRBJ2-5, with a possible D match to TRBD2 (5 bases). From germline, CDR1 is SGHRS and CDR2 YFSETQ. Trimming shortened V by 4 bases and J by 5 bases, and 15 bases separated the two germline ends. The CDR3 extends over 14 amino acids. The chain's CDR3 is CASSITGLGETQYF. CDR3 in DNA: TGCGCCAGCAGCATAACCGGACTGGGGGAGACCCAGTACTTC.

The V call is TRBV6-2 or TRBV6-3, the J call TRBJ2-7; the D gene is possibly TRBD1 (5 bases). The CDR3 totals 14 residues. V was shortened by 6 bases and J by 7 bases, with 19 bases between the two germline ends. Germline CDR1 is MNHEY and CDR2 is SVGEGT. The CDR3 region has the DNA TGTGCCAGCAGCAATACAGGCCGGGCCGGAGAGCAGTACTTC. Its translation is CASSNTGRAGEQYF.

The sample holds a few counts of this clonotype. The genes are TRBV19 and TRBJ2-2; D ambiguous. This CDR3 is built from 17 residues. V was cut by 0 bases and J by 8 bases, with 19 bases left in between. Germline V gene lookup returns CDR1 LNHDA and CDR2 SQIVND (reference sequence). The CDR3: CASSIDFGSSHPGELFF. As DNA, the CDR3 is TGTGCCAGTAGTATAGATTTCGGCTCCTCTCATCCTGGGGAGCTGTTTTTT.

The sample holds a few counts of this clonotype. V gene TRBV7-3 combines with J gene TRBJ2-5; the D call may be TRBD1 or TRBD2 (7 bases each). Trimming left V 5 bases short and J 7 bases short, with 23 bases between. The germline V gene has CDR1 SGHTA and CDR2 FQGTGA. The CDR3 is 16 residues long. CDR3 DNA sequence: TGTGCCAGCAGCAGTTCTTCAGGGGGGGCCGGTGGGACCCAGTACTTC. Amino acids: CASSSSSGGAGGTQYF.

The chain carries TRBV20-1 and TRBJ2-7; D might be TRBD1 (6 bases). Germline V gene data show CDR1 as DFQATT and CDR2 as SNEGSKA (reference sequence). The CDR3 sequence is 11 residues long. Trimming cost V 6 bases and J 6 bases, with 12 bases left between them. The CDR3 region is CSAIHRVEQYF. DNA for the CDR3: TGCAGTGCCATCCACAGGGTCGAGCAGTACTTC.

This clonotype was seen ten or more times. The chain is built from TRBV27 and TRBJ1-5; maybe TRBD1 (6 bases). V was shortened by 6 bases and J by 4 bases, with 16 bases between the two germline ends. This CDR3 is 15 amino acids long. From germline, CDR1 is MNHEY and CDR2 SMNVEV (reference sequence). Here the CDR3 reads CASRDSYRGNQPQHF. CDR3 bases: TGTGCCAGCAGAGACAGCTATAGGGGGAATCAGCCCCAGCATTTT.

The table lists this clonotype with many counts. This chain connects TRBV24-1 to TRBJ2-3; D uncertain. The ends were cut back, 5 bases at V and 6 bases at J, with 11 bases in the middle. Germline CDR1 KGHDR, CDR2 SFDVKD. The CDR3 has 13 residues. CDR3 protein: CATSGPPLDTQYF. The DNA of the CDR3 is TGTGCCACCAGTGGGCCTCCGCTGGATACGCAGTATTTT.

V and J are TRBV7-8 and TRBJ2-7; possibly TRBD2 for D (5 bases). V lost 2 bases to trimming and J lost 4 bases, with 15 bases between them. CDR3 size: 15 residues. Germline CDR1 is SGHVS and CDR2 is FQNEAQ. The CDR3: CASSLPAGRSYEQYF. In DNA, the CDR3 is TGTGCCAGCAGCTTACCCGCGGGCAGATCATACGAGCAGTACTTC.

In its sample, this clonotype was seen a few times. This chain uses TRBV7-3 with TRBJ2-7; 7 bases align to TRBD1. This CDR3 spans 13 amino acids. V shed 7 bases and J 7 bases; nucleotides not matched to a gene: 10. Per germline, CDR1 SGHTA and CDR2 FQGTGA. CDR3 region: CASTTSGGQEQYF. In nucleotides, the CDR3 is TGTGCCAGCACAACATCAGGGGGTCAGGAGCAGTACTTC.

The chain recombines TRBV7-2 with TRBJ2-4, with D possibly called TRBD1 or TRBD2 (6 bases each). The CDR3 is 13 amino acids. Germline V gene sequence: CDR1 SGHTA, CDR2 FQGNSA. The V end lost 5 bases, the J end lost 7 bases, and 12 bases lay between the germline ends. CDR3 sequence (DNA): TGTGCCAGCAGCACCGCCGGGGGCAACATTCAGTACTTC. Encoded protein: CASSTAGGNIQYF.

The chain couples TRBV12-3 or TRBV12-4 to TRBJ2-4; 10 nucleotides line up with TRBD1. This CDR3 comprises 16 residues. V lost 5 bases to trimming and J lost 2 bases; unmatched junction nucleotides: 6. In DNA form, the CDR3 reads TGTGCCAGCAGTGGGGGACAGGGGATATCCAAAAACATTCAGTACTTC. Translating gives CASSGGQGISKNIQYF.